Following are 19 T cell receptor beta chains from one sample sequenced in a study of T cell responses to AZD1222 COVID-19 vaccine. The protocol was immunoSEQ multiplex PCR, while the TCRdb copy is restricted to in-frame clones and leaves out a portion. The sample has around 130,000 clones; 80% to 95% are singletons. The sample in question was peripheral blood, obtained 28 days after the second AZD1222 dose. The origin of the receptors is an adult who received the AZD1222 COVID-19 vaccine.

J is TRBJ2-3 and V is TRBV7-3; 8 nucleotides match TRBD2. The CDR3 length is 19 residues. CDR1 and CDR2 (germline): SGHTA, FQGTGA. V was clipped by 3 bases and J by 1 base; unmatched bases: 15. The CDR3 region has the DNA TGTGCCAGCAGCTTTATCCATCCGTCAGGAGCGGGGGGCACAGATACGCAGTATTTT. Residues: CASSFIHPSGAGGTDTQYF.

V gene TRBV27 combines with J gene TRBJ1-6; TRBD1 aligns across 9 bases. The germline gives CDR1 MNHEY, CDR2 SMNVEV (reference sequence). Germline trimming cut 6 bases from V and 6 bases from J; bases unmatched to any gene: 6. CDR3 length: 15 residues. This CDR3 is CASSPTGGGNSPLHF. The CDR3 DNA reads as TGTGCCAGCAGCCCGACAGGGGGTGGTAATTCACCCCTCCACTTT.

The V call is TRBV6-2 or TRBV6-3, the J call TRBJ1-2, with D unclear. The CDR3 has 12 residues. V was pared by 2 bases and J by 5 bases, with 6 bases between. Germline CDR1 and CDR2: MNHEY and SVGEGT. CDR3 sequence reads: CASSYREYGYTF. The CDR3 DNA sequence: TGTGCCAGCAGTTACCGAGAGTATGGCTACACCTTC.

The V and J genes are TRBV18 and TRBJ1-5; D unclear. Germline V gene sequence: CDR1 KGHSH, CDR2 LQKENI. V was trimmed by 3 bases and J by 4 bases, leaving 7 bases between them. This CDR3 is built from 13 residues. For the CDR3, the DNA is TGTGCCAGCTCACCTTGGGAGAATCAGCCCCAGCATTTT. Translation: CASSPWENQPQHF.

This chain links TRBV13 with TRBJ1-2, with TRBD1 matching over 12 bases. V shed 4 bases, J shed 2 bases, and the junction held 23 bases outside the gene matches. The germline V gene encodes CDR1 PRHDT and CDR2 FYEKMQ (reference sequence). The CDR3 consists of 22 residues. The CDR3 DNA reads TGTGCCAGCAGCTCTCGATACGGGAAACCGGGACAGGGGGCTTACAACAACTATGGCTACACCTTC. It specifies CASSSRYGKPGQGAYNNYGYTF. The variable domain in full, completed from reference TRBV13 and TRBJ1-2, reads AAGVIQSPRHLIKEKRETATLKCYPIPRHDTVYWYQQGPGQDPQFLISFYEKMQSDKGSIPDRFSAQQFSDYHSELNMSSLELGDSALYFCASSSRYGKPGQGAYNNYGYTFGSGTRLTVV.

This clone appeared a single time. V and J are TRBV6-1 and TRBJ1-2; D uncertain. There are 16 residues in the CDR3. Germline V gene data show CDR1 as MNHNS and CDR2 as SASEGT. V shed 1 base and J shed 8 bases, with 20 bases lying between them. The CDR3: CASSEGFKAGEIGYTF. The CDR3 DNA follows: TGTGCCAGCAGTGAAGGTTTTAAGGCCGGGGAAATCGGCTACACCTTC.

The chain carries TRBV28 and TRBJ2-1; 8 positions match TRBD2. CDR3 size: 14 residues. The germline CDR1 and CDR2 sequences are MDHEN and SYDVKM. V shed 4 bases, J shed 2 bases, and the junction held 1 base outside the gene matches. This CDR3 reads CASSSGLAYNEQFF. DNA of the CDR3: TGTGCCAGCAGTTCGGGACTAGCCTACAATGAGCAGTTCTTC.

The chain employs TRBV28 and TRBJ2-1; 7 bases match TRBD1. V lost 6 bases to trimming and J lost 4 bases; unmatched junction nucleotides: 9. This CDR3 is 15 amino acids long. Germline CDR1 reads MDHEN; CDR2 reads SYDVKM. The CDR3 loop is CASSHRDRYYNEQFF. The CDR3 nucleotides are TGTGCCAGCAGCCACCGGGACAGATATTACAATGAGCAGTTCTTC.

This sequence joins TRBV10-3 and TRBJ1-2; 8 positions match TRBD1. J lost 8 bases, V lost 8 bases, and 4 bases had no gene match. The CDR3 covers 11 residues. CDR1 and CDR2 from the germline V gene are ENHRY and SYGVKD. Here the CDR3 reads CAIGTGNGYTF. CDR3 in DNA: TGTGCCATCGGGACAGGAAACGGCTACACCTTC.

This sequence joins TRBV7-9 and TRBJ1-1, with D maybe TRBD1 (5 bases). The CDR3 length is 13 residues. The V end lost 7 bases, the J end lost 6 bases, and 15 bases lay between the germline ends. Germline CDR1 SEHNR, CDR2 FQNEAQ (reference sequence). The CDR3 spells CASIPGTYPEAFF. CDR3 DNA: TGTGCCAGCATACCCGGGACCTACCCTGAAGCTTTCTTT. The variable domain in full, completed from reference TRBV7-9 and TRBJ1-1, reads DTGVSQNPRHKITKRGQNVTFRCDPISEHNRLYWYRQTLGQGPEFLTYFQNEAQLEKSRLLSDRFSAERPKGSFSTLEIQRTEQGDSAMYLCASIPGTYPEAFFGQGTRLTVV.

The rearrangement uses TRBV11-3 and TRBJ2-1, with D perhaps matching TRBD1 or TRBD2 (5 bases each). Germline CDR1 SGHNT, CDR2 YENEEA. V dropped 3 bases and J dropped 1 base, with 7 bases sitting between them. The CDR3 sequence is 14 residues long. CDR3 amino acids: CASSLWGSYNEQFF. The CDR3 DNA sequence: TGTGCCAGCAGCTTGTGGGGGTCCTACAATGAGCAGTTCTTC.

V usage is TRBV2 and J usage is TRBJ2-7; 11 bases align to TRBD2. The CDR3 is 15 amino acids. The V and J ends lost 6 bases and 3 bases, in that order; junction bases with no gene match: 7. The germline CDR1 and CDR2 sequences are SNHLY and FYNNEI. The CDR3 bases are TGTGCCAGCAGAAGGACCGGGACTAGCGGCTACGAGCAGTACTTC. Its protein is CASRRTGTSGYEQYF.

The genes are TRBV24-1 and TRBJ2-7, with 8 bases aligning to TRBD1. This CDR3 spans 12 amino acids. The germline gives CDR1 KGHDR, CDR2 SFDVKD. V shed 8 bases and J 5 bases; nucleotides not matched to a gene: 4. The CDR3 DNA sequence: TGTGCCACCACGGACAGGGAGGACGAGCAGTACTTC. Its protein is CATTDREDEQYF.

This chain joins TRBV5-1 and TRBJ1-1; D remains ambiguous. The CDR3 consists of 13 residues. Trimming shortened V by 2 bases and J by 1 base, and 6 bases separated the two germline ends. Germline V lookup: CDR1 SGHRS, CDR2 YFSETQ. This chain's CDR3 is CASSFDWNTEAFF. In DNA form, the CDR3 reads TGCGCCAGCAGCTTCGACTGGAACACTGAAGCTTTCTTT.

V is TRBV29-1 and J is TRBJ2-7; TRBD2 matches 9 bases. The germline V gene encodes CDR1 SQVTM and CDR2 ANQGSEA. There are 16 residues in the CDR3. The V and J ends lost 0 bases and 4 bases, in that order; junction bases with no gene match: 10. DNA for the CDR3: TGCAGCGTTGAAGATCGGCTAGCGGGGACCCCATACGAGCAGTACTTC. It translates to CSVEDRLAGTPYEQYF.

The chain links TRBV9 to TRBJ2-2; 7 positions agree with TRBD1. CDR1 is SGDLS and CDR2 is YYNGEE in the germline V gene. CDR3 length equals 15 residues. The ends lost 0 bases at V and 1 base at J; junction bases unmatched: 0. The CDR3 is CASSVGDRNTGELFF. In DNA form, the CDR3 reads TGTGCCAGCAGCGTAGGGGACAGGAACACCGGGGAGCTGTTTTTT.

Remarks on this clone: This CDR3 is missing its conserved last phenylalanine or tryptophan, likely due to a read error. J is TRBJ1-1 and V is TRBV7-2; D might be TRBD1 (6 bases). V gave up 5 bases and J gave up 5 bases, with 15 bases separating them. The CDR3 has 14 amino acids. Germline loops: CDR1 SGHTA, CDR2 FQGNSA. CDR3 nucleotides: TGTGCCAGCAGCCCTAGGAGGGGGGGTACTGAAGCTTTCCTT. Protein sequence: CASSPRRGGTEAFL.

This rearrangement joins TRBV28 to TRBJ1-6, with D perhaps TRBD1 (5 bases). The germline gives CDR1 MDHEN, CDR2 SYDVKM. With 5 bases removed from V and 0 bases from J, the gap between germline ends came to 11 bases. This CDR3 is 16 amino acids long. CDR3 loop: CASSPGTDSYNSPLHF. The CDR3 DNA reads TGTGCCAGCAGTCCGGGGACGGACTCCTATAATTCACCCCTCCACTTT.

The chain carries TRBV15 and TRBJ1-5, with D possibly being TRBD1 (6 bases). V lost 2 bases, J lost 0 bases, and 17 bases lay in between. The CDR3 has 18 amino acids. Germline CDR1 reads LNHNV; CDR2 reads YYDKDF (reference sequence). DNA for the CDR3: TGTGCCACCAGCAGATCTAGGGGGGGAGAATATAGCAATCAGCCCCAGCATTTT. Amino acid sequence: CATSRSRGGEYSNQPQHF.